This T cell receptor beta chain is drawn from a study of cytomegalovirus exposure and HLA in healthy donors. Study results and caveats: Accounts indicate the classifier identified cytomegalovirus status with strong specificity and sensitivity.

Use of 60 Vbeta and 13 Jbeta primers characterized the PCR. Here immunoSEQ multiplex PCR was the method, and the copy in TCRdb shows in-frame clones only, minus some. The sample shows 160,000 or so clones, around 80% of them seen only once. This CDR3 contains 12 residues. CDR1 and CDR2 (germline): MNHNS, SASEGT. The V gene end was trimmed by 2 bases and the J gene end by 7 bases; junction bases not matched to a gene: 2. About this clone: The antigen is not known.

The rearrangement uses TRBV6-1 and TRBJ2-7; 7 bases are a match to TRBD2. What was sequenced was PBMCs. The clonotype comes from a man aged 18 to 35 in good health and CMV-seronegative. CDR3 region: CASSESGGEQYF. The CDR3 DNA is TGTGCCAGCAGTGAATCGGGAGGTGAGCAGTACTTC.